The T cell receptor (beta chain) described here comes from a study of shared T cell receptors in the human thymus. Data came from immunoSEQ multiplex PCR; TCRdb stores just in-frame clones and leaves some out. The data hold hundreds of thousands of clones, with approximately 88% observed a single time. Germline values: CDR1 LGHNA, CDR2 YNFKEQ. This CDR3 region has 16 residues. Trimming pared 0 bases from V and 0 bases from J, leaving 10 bases between. These data also featured in a second study, about human thymus T cells. That source adds: Seemingly biased V and J gene usage marked thymic and blood repertoires. Related research reported highly overlapping thymic repertoires among unrelated individuals.

This TCR derives from a boy under two years old with a congenital heart defect. This chain uses TRBV4-2 with TRBJ2-3; D remains ambiguous. Sequencing was carried out using thymocytes. CDR3 DNA: TGTGCCAGCAGCCAAGAAGAGGTGGCTAGCACAGATACGCAGTATTTT. Its translation is CASSQEEVASTDTQYF.